These 26 T cell receptor beta chains were sequenced from one sample in a study of T cells after yellow fever vaccination. TCRdb passed the 5' RACE reads through MiXCR, listing each CDR3 protein once. Among fewer than 350,000 distinct CDR3 sequences listed, 8.5% to 10% were seen once. The material sequenced was PBMCs, taken on the day of the first yellow fever vaccination. All receptors come from a man aged 18 to 29 who received the YFV17D yellow fever vaccine.

This clonotype was detected many times. This chain uses TRBV27 with TRBJ1-5, with D unresolved. This CDR3 contains 13 residues. The V and J ends lost 2 bases and 8 bases respectively, with 10 bases between them. Germline V gene sequence: CDR1 MNHEY, CDR2 SMNVEV (reference sequence). The CDR3 here is CASSLGVPEPQHF. CDR3 in DNA: TGTGCCAGCAGTTTAGGTGTTCCAGAGCCCCAGCATTTT.

CDR3 sequence: CASSYHPRDRGDKLFF. CDR3 in DNA: TGTGCCAGCAGTTACCACCCCCGGGACAGGGGAGACAAACTGTTTTTT. This chain links TRBV6-5 with TRBJ1-4; 10 bases match TRBD1. Losses at the gene ends were 2 bases for V and 11 bases for J; bases not matched to a gene: 11. The germline V gene encodes CDR1 MNHEY and CDR2 SVGAGI. The CDR3 runs 16 residues.

This clonotype occurred many times. The chain joins TRBV7-2 to TRBJ2-7; no clear D gene. Germline CDR1 and CDR2: SGHTA and FQGNSA. The CDR3 length is 14 residues. The V end was cut by 0 bases, the J end by 1 base, with 7 bases between. This CDR3 is CASSLAHSSYEQYF. The CDR3 bases are TGTGCCAGCAGCTTAGCCCACAGTTCCTACGAGCAGTACTTC.

The chain carries TRBV27 and TRBJ2-6; D gene unclear. This CDR3 contains 17 residues. Germline loops: CDR1 MNHEY, CDR2 SMNVEV (reference sequence). Trimming pared 4 bases from V and 2 bases from J, leaving 15 bases between. Here the CDR3 reads CASSWQYPLAGANVLTF. The CDR3 DNA follows: TGTGCCAGCAGTTGGCAATACCCCCTGGCTGGGGCCAACGTCCTGACTTTC.

The gene calls are TRBV5-4 and TRBJ2-7, with 8 bases matching TRBD1. In germline, CDR1 is SGHNT, CDR2 YYREEE (reference sequence). The V gene end was trimmed by 4 bases and the J gene end by 3 bases; junction bases not matched to a gene: 6. The CDR3 is made up of 14 amino acids. The CDR3: CASSRQGRLYEQYV. CDR3 DNA: TGTGCCAGCAGCCGACAGGGGAGGCTCTACGAGCAGTACGTC.

This clonotype was picked up many times. V is TRBV6-5 and J is TRBJ2-3, with a possible D match to TRBD2 (7 bases). Trimming removed 2 bases at V and 0 bases at J, with 15 bases between. The CDR3 contains 17 residues. Germline CDR1 is MNHEY and CDR2 is SVGAGI. The CDR3 here is CASSYPREGGSTDTQYF. CDR3 bases: TGTGCCAGCAGTTACCCCCGAGAGGGGGGGAGCACAGATACGCAGTATTTT.

V is TRBV2 and J is TRBJ1-2; D is undetermined. Trimming stripped 7 bases from V and 3 bases from J, with 24 bases between. The germline gives CDR1 SNHLY, CDR2 FYNNEI. This CDR3 is built from 17 residues. The CDR3: CASTPDLVGQRYYGYTF. Written as DNA, the CDR3 is TGTGCCAGCACTCCCGATTTGGTAGGGCAGAGGTACTATGGCTACACCTTC.

J is TRBJ2-5 and V is TRBV6-5; D ambiguous. Germline CDR1 reads MNHEY; CDR2 reads SVGAGI. Trimming pared 0 bases from V and 1 base from J, leaving 12 bases between. CDR3 length: 16 residues. The CDR3 reads CASSYSYGRSQETQYF. The DNA of the CDR3 is TGTGCCAGCAGTTACTCCTACGGGCGTTCCCAAGAGACCCAGTACTTC.

The chain is built from TRBV6-5 and TRBJ1-1, with D unresolved. CDR3 length: 11 amino acids. V lost 2 bases and J 8 bases, leaving 6 bases between the germline ends. Germline loops: CDR1 MNHEY, CDR2 SVGAGI. The CDR3 protein is CASSYRGEAFF. The CDR3 bases are TGTGCCAGCAGTTACCGGGGAGAAGCTTTCTTT.

A few counts support this clonotype. This chain uses TRBV5-1 with TRBJ2-1, with D unclear. V was shortened by 5 bases and J by 10 bases, with 16 bases between the two germline ends. The CDR3 is 13 amino acids. Germline V CDR1 and CDR2: SGHRS, YFSETQ. The CDR3 is CASSFPGPREQFF. CDR3 DNA sequence: TGCGCCAGCAGTTTCCCCGGTCCGCGGGAGCAGTTCTTC.

The gene calls are TRBV7-2 and TRBJ1-5; D unclear. V lost 3 bases and J 1 base, leaving 7 bases between the germline ends. From germline, CDR1 is SGHTA and CDR2 FQGNSA. CDR3 length: 14 residues. CDR3 protein: CASSLGISNQPQHF. DNA for the CDR3: TGTGCCAGCAGCTTGGGTATCAGCAATCAGCCCCAGCATTTT.

The chain couples TRBV10-3 to TRBJ2-1; perhaps D is TRBD1 or TRBD2 (6 bases each). V was shortened by 6 bases and J by 2 bases, with 17 bases between the two germline ends. This CDR3 comprises 16 residues. The germline V gene encodes CDR1 ENHRY and CDR2 SYGVKD. The CDR3 DNA follows: TGTGCCATCAGCGAGGGGGGCCAAGGGACCTACAATGAGCAGTTCTTC. Protein product: CAISEGGQGTYNEQFF.

V gene TRBV11-1 combines with J gene TRBJ2-2; 7 positions match TRBD1. Germline CDR1 SGHAT, CDR2 FQDESV (reference sequence). This CDR3 has 18 amino acids. Unmatched junction bases numbered 10, after V lost 1 base and J lost 2 bases. CDR3 sequence (DNA): TGTGCCAGCAGCTTAGTGTCCAGGGGGAGAATAAACACCGGGGAGCTGTTTTTT. It is translated as CASSLVSRGRINTGELFF.

This clonotype was found many times. The chain joins TRBV6-2 or TRBV6-3 to TRBJ1-6; D call uncertain. Germline V gives CDR1 MNHEY, CDR2 SVGEGT. The CDR3 extends over 17 amino acids. Trimming cost V 6 bases and J 7 bases, with 22 bases left between them. The CDR3 loop is CASRPSGGAGINSPLHF. CDR3 DNA: TGTGCCAGCAGACCGTCCGGAGGTGCCGGAATAAATTCACCCCTCCACTTT.

The gene calls are TRBV7-3 and TRBJ2-5, with TRBD2 matching 7 bases. Per germline, CDR1 SGHTA and CDR2 FQGTGA. The CDR3 is made up of 13 amino acids. V was clipped by 3 bases and J by 5 bases; unmatched bases: 3. CDR3 loop: CASSFREGETQYF. CDR3 bases: TGTGCCAGCAGCTTCAGGGAGGGGGAGACCCAGTACTTC.

This clonotype has only a few counts. The chain combines TRBV10-3 with TRBJ2-1, with TRBD1 matching 10 bases. Germline V CDR1 and CDR2: ENHRY, SYGVKD. The CDR3 runs 15 residues. V gave up 3 bases and J gave up 8 bases; unmatched junction bases: 7. This chain's CDR3 is CAISEPGQGYHEQFF. The CDR3, as DNA: TGTGCCATCAGTGAACCGGGACAGGGGTACCATGAGCAGTTCTTC.

The chain has TRBV12-3 or TRBV12-4 and TRBJ1-2; D remains ambiguous. CDR3 length: 13 amino acids. V lost 3 bases and J 5 bases, leaving 10 bases between the germline ends. Here the CDR3 DNA reads TGTGCCAGCAGTTTCGGCAACCTATATGGCTACACCTTC. This codes for CASSFGNLYGYTF.

This clonotype was observed a handful of times. The chain carries TRBV6-1 and TRBJ2-2; weak D call: TRBD1 (5 bases). Trimming took off 5 bases at V and 5 bases at J, with 15 bases between the two ends. In germline, CDR1 is MNHNS, CDR2 SASEGT. This CDR3 has 15 residues. CDR3 nucleotides: TGTGCCAGCAGTCCTCAACTTGACAGTACCGGGGAGCTGTTTTTT. Protein: CASSPQLDSTGELFF.

This clonotype appeared a few times. The rearrangement uses TRBV18 and TRBJ2-1, with TRBD1 identical over 8 bases. Germline lookup yields CDR1 KGHSH and CDR2 LQKENI. Unmatched junction bases numbered 5, after V lost 2 bases and J lost 8 bases. The CDR3 consists of 14 residues. CDR3 bases: TGTGCCAGCTCACCAGTAGCAGGGGGCGATGAGCAGTTCTTC. Its protein is CASSPVAGGDEQFF. Based on the CDR3 plus reference TRBV18 and TRBJ2-1, the full variable domain is NAGVMQNPRHLVRRRGQEARLRCSPMKGHSHVYWYRQLPEEGLKFMVYLQKENIIDESGMPKERFSAEFPKEGPSILRIQQVVRGDSAAYFCASSPVAGGDEQFFGPGTRLTVL.

The rearrangement joins TRBV29-1 to TRBJ1-5; D is ambiguous. This CDR3 has 13 amino acids. V dropped 5 bases and J dropped 2 bases, with 10 bases sitting between them. CDR1 and CDR2 from the germline V gene are SQVTM and ANQGSEA. The CDR3 sequence: CSVQASGNQPQHF. Here the CDR3 DNA reads TGCAGCGTTCAGGCTTCCGGCAATCAGCCCCAGCATTTT.

This clonotype was recorded at least ten times. The chain couples TRBV7-7 to TRBJ2-1, with 13 bases aligning to TRBD2. J lost 8 bases, V lost 4 bases, and 5 bases had no gene match. The CDR3 runs 15 residues. Per the germline V gene, CDR1 is SSHAT and CDR2 is FNYEAQ (reference sequence). The CDR3 loop reads CASSSLAGGPDEQFF. CDR3 sequence (DNA): TGTGCCAGCAGCTCACTAGCGGGGGGGCCCGATGAGCAGTTCTTC. Based on the CDR3 plus reference TRBV7-7 and TRBJ2-1, the full variable domain is GAGVSQSPRYKVTKRGQDVTLRCDPISSHATLYWYQQALGQGPEFLTYFNYEAQPDKSGLPSDRFSAERPEGSISTLTIQRTEQRDSAMYRCASSSLAGGPDEQFFGPGTRLTVL.

This clonotype was observed many times. The CDR3 region has the DNA TGTGCCAGCAGTAAGGGGCACACAGATACGCAGTATTTT. As protein: CASSKGHTDTQYF. The rearrangement joins TRBV6-1 to TRBJ2-3; weak D call: TRBD1 (5 bases). CDR3 length: 13 residues. CDR1 is MNHNS, CDR2 SASEGT, per germline. The V end lost 5 bases, the J end lost 2 bases, and 8 bases lay between the germline ends.

This clonotype was seen at least ten times. The CDR3 here is CSARDRGLAGAPNEQFF. CDR3 DNA sequence: TGCAGTGCTAGAGATAGGGGACTAGCGGGGGCCCCCAATGAGCAGTTCTTC. The J gene is TRBJ2-1, the V gene TRBV20-1; 14 nucleotides align to TRBD2. V dropped 0 bases and J dropped 6; count of bases not matched to a gene: 7. Looked up from germline, CDR1 is DFQATT and CDR2 is SNEGSKA (reference sequence). The CDR3 totals 17 residues.

The gene calls are TRBV3-1 and TRBJ2-3, with 8 bases identical to TRBD2. This CDR3 comprises 17 residues. V lost 4 bases, J lost 4 bases, and 13 bases stayed unmatched. Germline V gene lookup returns CDR1 LGHDT and CDR2 YNNKEL (reference sequence). CDR3 bases: TGTGCCAGCAGCCGTACTAGCGGCGCGGGGCCCGCAGATACGCAGTATTTT. This codes for CASSRTSGAGPADTQYF.

This clonotype has just a few counts. The J gene is TRBJ2-1, the V gene TRBV29-1; D not resolved. From germline, CDR1 is SQVTM and CDR2 ANQGSEA. Trimming removed 4 bases at V and 2 bases at J, with 15 bases between. This CDR3 is 15 amino acids long. The CDR3 DNA reads as TGCAGCGTTGCCCTCCCAGCAGGCACCTACAATGAGCAGTTCTTC. It specifies CSVALPAGTYNEQFF.

In this sample, this clonotype turned up a few times. J is TRBJ2-3 and V is TRBV7-2; D gene uncertain. Trimming stripped 2 bases from V and 2 bases from J, with 11 bases between. CDR1 is SGHTA, CDR2 FQGNSA, per germline. There are 15 residues in the CDR3. CDR3 bases: TGTGCCAGCAGCTTACAGACGAGCGACACAGATACGCAGTATTTT. Translation: CASSLQTSDTDTQYF.